A single sample is the source of the 23 T cell receptor beta chains below, sequenced in a study of beta chain features in type 1 diabetes. Reverse transcribing all isolated RNA meant expressed TCRB transcripts were sequenced. Clones were read by immunoSEQ multiplex PCR, and TCRdb kept only the in-frame ones, dropping some. Counted here are 200,000 to 250,000 clones, around 65% occurring once; the ten biggest clones make up roughly 0.048%. The sequencing sample was made of naive CD4+ T cells from blood. These receptor sequences come from a man aged 25-45 years in good health.

The DNA for the CDR3 is TGTGCCTGGAGTGCGGACTTAGGAGCCACAGATACGCAGTATTTT. Translated, it gives CAWSADLGATDTQYF. The chain uses TRBV30 and TRBJ2-3; perhaps TRBD2 as D (5 bases). From germline, CDR1 is GTSNPN and CDR2 SVGIG (reference sequence). The V end lost 1 base, the J end lost 2 bases, and 13 bases lay between the germline ends. CDR3 length: 15 residues.

V gene TRBV29-1 combines with J gene TRBJ1-5; 10 nucleotides line up with TRBD1. CDR1 is SQVTM, CDR2 ANQGSEA, per germline. Trimming cost V 5 bases and J 7 bases; bases outside gene matches: 8. The CDR3 is 14 amino acids. The CDR3 coding sequence is TGCAGCGTTTCCGGGACAGGGGTAAAACAGCCCCAGCATTTT. Its translation is CSVSGTGVKQPQHF.

This clone was found a few times. The chain is built from TRBV30 and TRBJ1-4; D not resolved. Trimming took 0 bases from V and 3 from J, leaving 11 bases between them. Per the germline V gene, CDR1 is GTSNPN and CDR2 is SVGIG (reference sequence). This CDR3 is built from 15 residues. CDR3 sequence reads: CAWSVLGNPNEKLFF. In nucleotides, the CDR3 is TGTGCCTGGAGTGTCTTGGGTAACCCTAATGAAAAACTGTTTTTT.

This clone was found a few times. The chain joins TRBV18 to TRBJ2-7; 9 nucleotides match TRBD2. Looked up from germline, CDR1 is KGHSH and CDR2 is LQKENI. The CDR3 runs to 14 residues. V dropped 3 bases and J dropped 6; count of bases not matched to a gene: 6. CDR3 region: CASSPIAGVGEQYF. In DNA form, the CDR3 reads TGTGCCAGCTCACCTATAGCGGGAGTCGGCGAGCAGTACTTC.

V usage is TRBV6-5 and J usage is TRBJ2-7, with 7 bases fitting TRBD1. Germline trimming cut 10 bases from V and 5 bases from J; bases unmatched to any gene: 5. The CDR3 totals 11 residues. Germline CDR1 and CDR2: MNHEY and SVGAGI. The CDR3 is CAIAQGNEQYF. The CDR3 nucleotides are TGTGCCATCGCACAGGGGAACGAGCAGTACTTC.

This clone was recorded once. The J gene is TRBJ2-1, the V gene TRBV30; D unresolved. V lost 0 bases and J lost 6, with 9 bases in between. Germline values: CDR1 GTSNPN, CDR2 SVGIG (reference sequence). CDR3 length equals 13 residues. This CDR3 reads CAWSVSEPNEQFF. The CDR3 region has the DNA TGTGCCTGGAGTGTAAGCGAACCCAATGAGCAGTTCTTC.

In DNA form, the CDR3 reads TGTGCCAGCAGCATACAGGGATCTGGGGCCAACGTCCTGACTTTC. This gives the protein CASSIQGSGANVLTF. The chain combines TRBV7-2 with TRBJ2-6; maybe TRBD1 (6 bases). The germline V gene encodes CDR1 SGHTA and CDR2 FQGNSA. V shed 5 bases and J shed 1 base, with 9 bases lying between them. CDR3 length: 15 residues.

This clone was observed a few times. V and J are TRBV5-4 and TRBJ2-3; D is ambiguous. The CDR3 contains 15 residues. V was pared by 4 bases and J by 0 bases, with 12 bases between. Germline loops: CDR1 SGHNT, CDR2 YYREEE (reference sequence). CDR3 sequence: CASSPGSFSTDTQYF. The CDR3 DNA reads TGTGCCAGCAGCCCTGGAAGTTTTAGCACAGATACGCAGTATTTT.

This rearrangement joins TRBV2 to TRBJ2-1; D call uncertain. V was clipped by 2 bases and J by 6 bases, with 2 bases between them. Germline V lookup: CDR1 SNHLY, CDR2 FYNNEI. The CDR3 sequence is 11 residues long. DNA of the CDR3: TGTGCCAGCAGTGAATCCAATGAGCAGTTCTTC. This translates into CASSESNEQFF.

The chain combines TRBV9 with TRBJ1-2; TRBD1 agrees at 9 bases. Germline V lookup: CDR1 SGDLS, CDR2 YYNGEE. After removal of 6 bases from V and 9 bases from J, the junction contained 24 bases not matched to a gene. CDR3 length: 18 residues. The CDR3 region has the DNA TGTGCCAGCACCCGGGATCCGGGGACAGGGATCTACTCTAGGAGCTACACCTTC. It translates to CASTRDPGTGIYSRSYTF. Filled out from reference TRBV9 and TRBJ1-2, the complete variable domain reads DSGVTQTPKHLITATGQRVTLRCSPRSGDLSVYWYQQSLDQGLQFLIQYYNGEERAKGNILERFSAQQFPDLHSELNLSSLELGDSALYFCASTRDPGTGIYSRSYTFGSGTRLTVV.

The CDR3: CAWSLGPYRETQYF. Written as DNA, the CDR3 is TGTGCCTGGAGTCTAGGCCCATATCGGGAGACCCAGTACTTC. V usage is TRBV30 and J usage is TRBJ2-5; D unclear. Germline V gene lookup returns CDR1 GTSNPN and CDR2 SVGIG (reference sequence). The germline V and J ends were trimmed by 2 bases and 5 bases, with 15 bases remaining between them. The CDR3 is made up of 14 amino acids.

CDR3 loop: CASSFITGYEQYF. CDR3 in DNA: TGTGCCAGCAGCTTCATCACAGGGTACGAGCAGTACTTC. The J gene is TRBJ2-7, the V gene TRBV7-2, with D possibly TRBD1 on 6 matching bases. The V and J ends lost 3 bases and 4 bases respectively, with 10 bases between them. The CDR3 sequence is 13 residues long. The germline V gene has CDR1 SGHTA and CDR2 FQGNSA.

About this clone itself: Other DNA sequences of this sample code for an identical CDR3. V usage is TRBV30 and J usage is TRBJ1-5; no definite D call. The CDR3 loop spans 13 amino acids. Germline-derived CDR1 and CDR2 are GTSNPN and SVGIG (reference sequence). Trimming pared 1 base from V and 1 base from J, leaving 5 bases between. The CDR3, as DNA: TGTGCCTGGAGTGGGGGAAGCAATCAGCCCCAGCATTTT. It codes for CAWSGGSNQPQHF.

This clone was counted a single time. The chain carries TRBV18 and TRBJ2-3; perhaps TRBD2 as D (6 bases). Looked up from germline, CDR1 is KGHSH and CDR2 is LQKENI. The V and J ends lost 6 bases and 2 bases respectively, with 9 bases between them. CDR3 length: 13 residues. The CDR3 sequence is CASSPGDTDTQYF. The DNA for the CDR3 is TGTGCCAGCTCTCCGGGGGACACAGATACGCAGTATTTT.

Regarding this clone: This same CDR3 is encoded by further DNA sequences in the sample. V and J are TRBV30 and TRBJ2-1; D remains unclear. The CDR3 loop spans 11 amino acids. V dropped 2 bases and J dropped 5 bases, with 4 bases sitting between them. CDR1 is GTSNPN, CDR2 SVGIG, per germline (reference sequence). The CDR3 region is CAWSPDNEQFF. As DNA, the CDR3 is TGTGCCTGGAGTCCGGACAATGAGCAGTTCTTC.

The chain links TRBV6-5 to TRBJ2-1, with 8 positions matching TRBD2. The CDR3 covers 14 residues. Germline CDR1 and CDR2: MNHEY and SVGAGI. V dropped 6 bases and J dropped 3; count of bases not matched to a gene: 4. The CDR3 region is CASRAGTSYNEQFF. The CDR3 DNA reads as TGTGCCAGCAGAGCCGGGACTAGCTACAATGAGCAGTTCTTC.

The J gene is TRBJ2-5, the V gene TRBV20-1; no reliable D call. Germline V CDR1 and CDR2: DFQATT, SNEGSKA (reference sequence). The CDR3 length is 11 residues. The CDR3 here is CKALKQETQYF. CDR3 nucleotide sequence: TGCAAGGCTCTAAAGCAAGAGACCCAGTACTTC.

The J gene is TRBJ2-3, the V gene TRBV29-1; 9 bases line up with TRBD2. The CDR3 is made up of 12 amino acids. Germline assignment: CDR1 SQVTM and CDR2 ANQGSEA. Unmatched junction bases numbered 7, after V lost 6 bases and J lost 9 bases. The CDR3 nucleotides read TGCAGCGTGTCCGTTCTAGCGGGGACGCAGTATTTT. Protein: CSVSVLAGTQYF.

In this sample, this clone turned up a few times. The chain is built from TRBV28 and TRBJ2-7; 10 bases are shared with TRBD2. Germline assignment: CDR1 MDHEN and CDR2 SYDVKM. With V trimmed by 10 bases and J by 3 bases, 9 bases remained unmatched. The CDR3 is 14 residues long. DNA for the CDR3: TGTGCCACAACCATAGCGGGAGGACGCTACGAGCAGTACTTC. It encodes CATTIAGGRYEQYF.

The chain employs TRBV5-4 and TRBJ2-7; either TRBD1 or TRBD2 may supply D (5 bases each). CDR1 and CDR2 from the germline V gene are SGHNT and YYREEE (reference sequence). This CDR3 comprises 14 residues. The V end lost 1 base, the J end lost 6 bases, and 14 bases lay between the germline ends. CDR3 DNA: TGTGCCAGCAGCTTGTCGGGGACGAGGCTCGAGCAGTACTTC. Its protein is CASSLSGTRLEQYF.

Only a few counts were recorded for this clone. V is TRBV4-1 and J is TRBJ2-6; D might be TRBD1 or TRBD2, each matching 5 bases. The V gene lost 4 bases and the J gene lost 13 bases, with 20 bases spanning the gap. The CDR3 consists of 15 residues. CDR1 is MGHRA and CDR2 is YSYEKL in the germline V gene. This chain's CDR3 is CASSRQGTDPRVLTF. CDR3 nucleotides: TGCGCCAGCAGCCGCCAAGGGACGGATCCTAGAGTCCTGACTTTC.

This clone was recorded a few times. V usage is TRBV7-2 and J usage is TRBJ2-3; TRBD2 aligns across 9 bases. Trimming at V came to 6 bases and at J to 1 base, leaving 14 bases not matched to a gene. Looked up from germline, CDR1 is SGHTA and CDR2 is FQGNSA. The CDR3 contains 18 residues. The CDR3 is CASSASGGSWSGTDTQYF. CDR3 bases: TGTGCCAGCAGTGCGAGCGGGGGGAGCTGGTCCGGCACAGATACGCAGTATTTT.

The chain has TRBV4-3 and TRBJ2-7; D gene ambiguous. V was trimmed by 2 bases and J by 2 bases, leaving 7 bases between them. Germline CDR1 and CDR2: LGHNA and YSLEER. The CDR3 totals 13 residues. CDR3 protein: CASSQWQAYEQYF. The DNA of the CDR3 is TGCGCCAGCAGCCAATGGCAGGCCTACGAGCAGTACTTC.